The 25 T cell receptor delta chains in this list originate from one sample, sequenced in a study of γδ T cells in repeated Plasmodium falciparum infection. TCRdb called clones anew from the multiplex PCR reads with CATT. In the table there are 45,000 to 60,000 delta-chain clones, 1.9% of which are singletons. Flow sorting of PBMC yielded separate Vgamma9/Vdelta2+ and Vdelta2-negative gammadelta T cell populations for bulk repertoire analysis. The sample comprised gamma-delta T cells from blood. These receptors were obtained from a pool of human donors (malaria-infected and uninfected, not separated).

This clone occurred a few times. This clone may be a read error of a much larger clone one base away. No DNA is shown, since the ends of the CDR3 on it are uncertain; the CDR3 is the one TCRdb lists. The gene calls are TRDV1 and TRDJ1; TRDD3, the table's D call, was not compared with the DNA. Looked up from germline, CDR1 is TSWWSYY and CDR2 is QGS. 22 amino acids form the CDR3, both terminal residues included. The CDR3 reads CALGELWEGPPRLPPYGGKLIF.

This clone was observed a handful of times. The translation of this DNA and the TCRdb protein of a much larger clone differ at residue 3, probably owing to a read error; the protein shown here is translated from the DNA. The chain combines TRDV2 with TRDJ1, with 12 positions matching TRDD3. The J gene is not listed in TCRdb, so it was assigned here from a DNA match to germline. From germline, CDR1 is GEAIGNYY and CDR2 EKD. The CDR3 runs to 18 residues. CDR3 loop: CAYDTLAGGYGRTDKLIF. In nucleotides, the CDR3 is TGTGCCTATGACACCCTGGCTGGGGGATACGGTAGGACCGATAAACTCATCTTT.

This clone has a count of ten or more. TCRdb pairs this DNA with a much larger clone's protein that differs at residue 9, likely a read error; the protein shown was translated from the DNA. The chain couples TRAV38-2/DV8 to TRDJ1, with 8 bases fitting TRDD3. Germline CDR1 is TSESDYY and CDR2 is QEAYKQQN. This CDR3 is 20 amino acids long. V lost 1 base and J lost 0; bases outside the gene matches: 17. Here the CDR3 DNA reads TGTGCTTATAGGAGCTTCTACTTCTCCTGGGGATACTTGTACACCGATAAACTCATCTTT. Translated: CAYRSFYFSWGYLYTDKLIF.

This clone has only a few counts. TCRdb's protein for this DNA is that of a much larger clone and differs from the translation at residue 3, likely a read error; the protein shown is the DNA translation. The J gene is TRDJ1, the V gene TRDV1, with 8 bases aligning to TRDD3. The J gene is absent in TCRdb and was assigned here via DNA matching to germline. Germline V lookup: CDR1 TSWWSYY, CDR2 QGS. The CDR3 totals 24 residues. In DNA form, the CDR3 reads TGTGCTCCTGGGGAACTCCGATCCTACGACGCCGTACTGGGGGCTATTCCTTTCACCGATAAACTCATCTTT. Protein sequence: CAPGELRSYDAVLGAIPFTDKLIF.

In regard to this clone: A read error likely explains why the TCRdb protein, taken from a much larger clone, differs from this DNA's translation at residue 12; the protein shown is translated from the DNA. The V and J genes are TRDV3 and TRDJ1; a weak D match, TRDD2 (5 bases). The J gene, missing from TCRdb, was assigned here through DNA to germline matching. Per germline, CDR1 TVYSNPD and CDR2 GDNSRS (reference sequence). The length of the CDR3 is 18 residues. The CDR3 region is CAFSEPTAYCSPTDKLIF. The CDR3 coding sequence is TGCGCCTTTAGTGAGCCTACGGCATACTGCTCCCCCACCGATAAACTCATCTTT.

Turning to this clone: This probably arose from a read error, given a far larger clone one base away. This sample also contains other DNA sequences that code for the same CDR3. TRDV2 is the V gene, and the J gene was not called; whether TRDD3, the table's D call, matches the DNA was not checked. From germline, CDR1 is GEAIGNYY and CDR2 EKD. This CDR3 is 17 amino acids long. The CDR3 DNA reads as TGTGCCTGTGACGCGGTGGGGGATGGGGGCTACACCGATAAACTTATCTTT. Protein: CACDAVGDGGYTDKLIF.

The table lists this clone with a few counts. TCRdb has a much larger clone's protein, which differs at residue 14 from the translation of this DNA, likely because of a read error; what is shown is the protein translated from the DNA. The rearrangement links TRDV1 to TRDJ1; a weak D match, TRDD3 (8 bases). No J gene was available from TCRdb, and it was assigned here by a germline match of the DNA. From germline, CDR1 is TSWWSYY and CDR2 QGS. This CDR3 has 20 amino acids. Trimming removed 1 base from V and 0 bases from J, with 24 bases in between. CDR3 region: CALGEHFPTWGYPHTDKLIF. The CDR3 region has the DNA TGTGCTCTTGGGGAACACTTTCCTACTTGGGGATACCCGCACACCGATAAACTCATCTTT.

This clone was observed many times. A far larger clone is just one base off, so this is likely a read error. V and J are TRDV2 and TRDJ1; TRDD3 matches 13 bases. TCRdb records no J gene; here it was assigned by comparing the DNA to germline. The CDR3 has 24 residues. From germline, CDR1 is GEAIGNYY and CDR2 EKD. The CDR3, as DNA: TGTGCCTGTGGCACCGTTGTACTGGGGGATACGGGTGTCTCGCCTAGGGCATCCACCGATAAACTCATCTTT. It codes for CACGTVVLGDTGVSPRASTDKLIF.

About this clone: This likely reflects a read error, since a far larger clone is one base away. The same CDR3 arises from other DNA sequences in this sample as well. This chain links TRDV1 with TRDJ3; 13 bases agree with TRDD3. Germline matching of the DNA provided the J gene here, since TCRdb leaves it blank. Per germline, CDR1 TSWWSYY and CDR2 QGS. The length of the CDR3 is 28 residues. Unmatched junction bases numbered 27, after V lost 0 bases and J lost 1 base. The CDR3: CALGELKDLPHGYWGIRASSWDTRQMFF. The CDR3 region has the DNA TGTGCTCTTGGGGAACTAAAGGATCTCCCACACGGGTACTGGGGGATACGGGCGAGTTCCTGGGACACCCGACAGATGTTTTTC.

Only a few counts were recorded for this clone. A far more abundant clone sits one base away, making this likely a read error. Other DNA sequences within the sample encode an identical CDR3. V usage is TRDV2 and J usage is TRDJ1; no clear D. TCRdb does not report a J gene; here it was assigned by matching the DNA to germline references. The germline gives CDR1 GEAIGNYY, CDR2 EKD. CDR3 length equals 15 residues. This CDR3 is CACDTITQNTDKLIF. The CDR3, as DNA: TGTGCCTGTGACACCATCACCCAAAACACCGACAAACTCATCTTT.

This clone was detected many times. The protein given by TCRdb reflects a much larger clone and differs at residue 15 from this DNA's translation, likely from a read error; the protein shown is the DNA's translation. This rearrangement joins TRDV3 to TRDJ1, with D perhaps matching TRDD2 (9 bases). Assignment of the J gene here rests on matching the DNA to germline, because TCRdb gives none. V shed 0 bases and J shed 0 bases, with 41 bases lying between them. The CDR3 has 24 residues. Germline V gene sequence: CDR1 TVYSNPD, CDR2 GDNSRS (reference sequence). CDR3 DNA sequence: TGTGCCTTTAGCTACCCTTCCTACTTAGGGGATGTACTGGGGGGTACGCTGTACACCGATAAACTCATCTTT. Translation: CAFSYPSYLGDVLGGTLYTDKLIF.

On this clone itself: A read error likely explains why the TCRdb protein, taken from a much larger clone, differs from this DNA's translation at residue 11; the protein shown is translated from the DNA. V usage is TRDV3 and J usage is TRDJ1; TRDD3 matches 10 bases. The J gene is not listed in TCRdb, so it was assigned here from a DNA match to germline. The V gene's germline CDR1 is TVYSNPD and CDR2 GDNSRS (reference sequence). V lost 2 bases, J lost 1 base, and 22 bases stayed unmatched. The CDR3 has 20 residues. The CDR3 nucleotides are TGTGCCTTTCAGCGCCCGCTACTGGGGGATTCGCATGAGGGCACCGATAAACTCATCTTT. Protein: CAFQRPLLGDSHEGTDKLIF.

As concerns this clone: This is likely an artifact of a read error, given a far larger clone one base away. The DNA is left out, because the CDR3 cannot be placed on it with certainty; the CDR3 is given as TCRdb lists it. The sample carries other DNA sequences with the same CDR3. TRDV1 is the V gene, and the J gene was not called; the DNA was not compared with TRDD3, the D call given in the table. The CDR3 region is 25 residues in length, termini included. The germline V gene has CDR1 TSWWSYY and CDR2 QGS. CDR3 residues: CALGAVVSYVCTGGYASILADKLIF.

There are many counts of this clone. A read error may explain this, as a much larger clone is one base away. The sample contains more than one DNA sequence encoding this CDR3. This chain links TRDV2 with TRDJ1; possible D gene TRDD3, 6 bases. V was cut by 1 base and J by 2 bases, with 34 bases left in between. The CDR3 consists of 22 residues. The germline V gene has CDR1 GEAIGNYY and CDR2 EKD. CDR3 DNA: TGTGCCTGTGACACGGTGGGCTCAGTGAAGACTTCACTAGGGGATTCAACCGATAAACTCATCTTT. It encodes CACDTVGSVKTSLGDSTDKLIF.

This clone was detected many times. V usage is TRDV2 and J usage is TRDJ1; TRDD3 matches at 9 bases. The J gene, not given by TCRdb, was assigned here from a germline match of the nucleotide sequence. This CDR3 spans 19 amino acids. The J segment lost 0 bases and the V segment lost 0 bases, leaving 13 bases of the junction unmatched. From germline, CDR1 is GEAIGNYY and CDR2 EKD. The CDR3 nucleotides are TGTGCCTGTGACACCCTAAATACTGGGGGACCCGAAAACACCGATAAACTCATCTTT. This encodes CACDTLNTGGPENTDKLIF.

This clone was seen ten or more times. TCRdb shows a much larger clone's protein in place of this DNA's translation, and the two differ at residue 5, likely through a read error; the protein shown is translated from the DNA. The rearrangement joins TRDV2 to TRDJ1, with TRDD3 identical over 7 bases. No J gene is reported in TCRdb; it was inferred here by comparing the DNA with germline. The CDR3 consists of 19 residues. Germline V gene lookup returns CDR1 GEAIGNYY and CDR2 EKD. The junction had 21 bases not matched to a gene; V was cut back by 3 bases and J by 3 bases. The CDR3 sequence: CACDSNLLGIYPIPDKLIF. The CDR3 DNA is TGTGCCTGTGACTCCAACTTACTGGGGATTTACCCTATACCCGATAAACTCATCTTT.

This clone was seen more than once but under ten times. The protein given by TCRdb reflects a much larger clone and differs at residue 9 from this DNA's translation, likely from a read error; the protein shown is the DNA's translation. V gene TRDV1 combines with J gene TRDJ2; 12 positions agree with TRDD3. Here the J gene was assigned by germline matching of the DNA, as TCRdb has none. The CDR3 sequence is 25 residues long. V shed 4 bases, J shed 4 bases, and the junction held 31 bases outside the gene matches. CDR1 and CDR2 from the germline V gene are TSWWSYY and QGS. CDR3 sequence: CALGATSFSSTPLYWGIQGTAQLFF. The DNA for the CDR3 is TGTGCTCTTGGGGCCACGTCCTTTTCCTCTACACCTTTGTACTGGGGGATACAGGGGACAGCACAACTCTTCTTT.

In its sample, this clone was seen many times. It differs at one base from a far larger clone, so likely a read error. Other DNA sequences in this specimen translate into the identical CDR3. As DNA, the CDR3 is TGTGCCTGTGACATGGTCGGATTCCTCCCAAACCTTCCTGCTGGAGCATACACCGATAAACTCATCTTT. It is translated as CACDMVGFLPNLPAGAYTDKLIF. The chain recombines TRDV2 with TRDJ1; TRDD2 agrees at 7 bases. Since TCRdb gives no J gene, matching the DNA to germline was used here to assign it. Looked up from germline, CDR1 is GEAIGNYY and CDR2 is EKD. CDR3 length: 23 residues. V dropped 2 bases and J dropped 0; count of bases not matched to a gene: 29.

As concerns this clone: TCRdb attributes to this sequence the protein of a much larger clone, which differs from the DNA translation at residue 9; a read error is likely, and the protein displayed is translated from the DNA. V and J are TRDV2 and TRDJ1; TRDD3 agrees at 7 bases. In the absence of a J gene in TCRdb, the DNA was matched to germline to assign it here. The V gene's germline CDR1 is GEAIGNYY and CDR2 EKD. Trimming at V came to 0 bases and at J to 5 bases, leaving 8 bases not matched to a gene. The CDR3 sequence is 15 residues long. The CDR3 coding sequence is TGTGCCTGTGACACCGTCGGGGATAGGGCAGATAAACTCATCTTT. Translation gives CACDTVGDRADKLIF.

Turning to this clone: TCRdb attributes to this sequence the protein of a much larger clone, which differs from the DNA translation at residue 3; a read error is likely, and the protein displayed is translated from the DNA. The J gene is TRDJ1, the V gene TRDV3, with 13 bases fitting TRDD3. TCRdb lists no J gene, so it was determined here by aligning the DNA to germline. In germline, CDR1 is TVYSNPD, CDR2 GDNSRS (reference sequence). V was pared by 4 bases and J by 2 bases, with 31 bases of the junction left unmatched. This CDR3 has 23 residues. The CDR3 DNA follows: TGTGCCTCTACCGGGGAGCCTCCTCCCGCTTACTGGGGGATACGCTTTTTAACCGATAAACTCATCTTT. The encoded protein is CASTGEPPPAYWGIRFLTDKLIF.

A word on this clone: A far larger clone is one base from this, pointing to a likely read error. This specimen includes other DNA sequences encoding the same CDR3. DNA for the CDR3: TGTGCTTATAGGAGCGCGAGACGCTGGGACCCTTTACTGGGGGATACTTGGTCGGCCGATAAACTCATCTTT. Translation gives CAYRSARRWDPLLGDTWSADKLIF. This chain links TRAV38-2/DV8 with TRDJ1, with 12 bases that match TRDD3. The J gene is absent in TCRdb and was assigned here via DNA matching to germline. This CDR3 contains 24 residues. With V trimmed by 0 bases and J by 3 bases, 27 bases remained unmatched. Per the germline V gene, CDR1 is TSESDYY and CDR2 is QEAYKQQN.

This clone was picked up many times. Given a far larger clone just one base away, this is likely a sequencing read error. The sample holds other DNA sequences that translate to the same CDR3. The V call is TRDV2, the J call TRDJ1; 13 positions agree with TRDD3. The CDR3 spans 18 residues. Trimming at V came to 3 bases and at J to 2 bases, leaving 11 bases not matched to a gene. From germline, CDR1 is GEAIGNYY and CDR2 EKD. The CDR3 loop reads CACDPVLGDTRETDKLIF. As DNA, the CDR3 is TGTGCCTGTGACCCGGTACTGGGGGATACGAGAGAGACCGATAAACTCATCTTT.

Worth noting for this clone: The protein recorded in TCRdb matches a much larger clone and deviates from this DNA's translation at residue 10, suggesting a read error; the protein here is obtained by translating the DNA. The chain links TRDV1 to TRDJ1, with D perhaps TRDD2 (5 bases). No J gene is reported in TCRdb; it was inferred here by comparing the DNA with germline. V was pared by 0 bases and J by 9 bases, with 11 bases between. The CDR3 extends over 13 amino acids. In germline, CDR1 is TSWWSYY, CDR2 QGS. As DNA, the CDR3 is TGTGCTCTTGGGGAACTAGGTCCTAAGGAACTCATCTTT. This translates into CALGELGPKELIF.

This clone has only a few counts. A far larger clone is one nucleotide away, so this likely arose from a read error. The sample carries other DNA sequences with the same CDR3. V and J are TRDV1 and TRDJ1; TRDD3 matches 11 bases. Here the J gene came from matching the DNA to germline, since TCRdb omits it. The CDR3 has 26 amino acids. From germline, CDR1 is TSWWSYY and CDR2 QGS. The CDR3 nucleotides are TGTGCCCTTGGGGAAACGCGGGGGAAACCCTTCCTACAATACCTGGGGGATACCGCGTACACCGATAAACTCATCTTT. It codes for CALGETRGKPFLQYLGDTAYTDKLIF.

The DNA of the CDR3 is TGTGCCTGTGATATACTGGGGGATAGGAGCTCCTGGGACACCCGACAGATGTTCTTC. Translating it yields CACDILGDRSSWDTRQMFF. Called V gene: TRDV2; the J gene was not called; the table's TRDD3 call for D was not verified on the DNA. Germline assignment: CDR1 GEAIGNYY and CDR2 EKD. The CDR3 has 19 residues.